These 25 T cell receptor beta chains were all obtained from the same sample, sequenced in a study of T cells in women clearing cervical HPV infection. TCRdb keeps only in-frame clones here, not all; method: immunoSEQ multiplex PCR. This sample's table reports around 33,000 clones. The sequencing input was blood buffy coat. These receptors all come from a woman between 18 and 70 years old with a cervical HPV16 infection that either progressed to CIN3+ or cleared (not recorded which).

With regard to this clone: Sequencing ends 3 residues short of the CDR3 end; the germline J gene provides the rest. This chain uses TRBV7-3 with TRBJ1-1; D may be TRBD1 (6 bases). This CDR3 comprises 16 residues. Trimming removed 2 bases from V and 4 bases from J, with 17 bases in between. Germline V gives CDR1 SGHTA, CDR2 FQGTGA. Incomplete CDR3 DNA: TGTGCCAGCAGCTTAGGTCCCCAGACAGGTGGCACTGAA. This codes for CASSLGPQTGGTE. In full, the CDR3 reads CASSLGPQTGGTEAFF.

About this clone: The DNA ends 3 residues before the CDR3 does, and the rest of the CDR3 is filled in from the germline J gene. The genes are TRBV5-1 and TRBJ1-2, with 8 bases aligning to TRBD1. Germline CDR1 and CDR2: SGHRS and YFSETQ. The trim removed 3 bases at V and 4 bases at J, leaving 8 bases unmatched. This CDR3 is 15 amino acids long. CDR3 DNA (partial): TGCGCCAGCAGCTCGTCGGCAGGGGGCGTCTATGGC. Its translation: CASSSSAGGVYG. The full CDR3 is CASSSSAGGVYGYTF.

Notes on this clone: The read stops 3 residues short of the end of the CDR3; the missing end is completed from the germline J gene. V is TRBV7-3 and J is TRBJ2-3, with a tentative D call TRBD1 (6 bases). With 5 bases removed from V and 8 bases from J, the gap between germline ends came to 17 bases. This CDR3 comprises 14 residues. Germline V gene sequence: CDR1 SGHTA, CDR2 FQGTGA. The part of the CDR3 DNA that was read is TGTGCCAGCAGCCAAACAGGGTCTGGGGCTACG. It encodes CASSQTGSGAT. The entire CDR3 is CASSQTGSGATQYF. The full variable domain, its missing parts supplied by reference TRBV7-3 and TRBJ2-3, is GAGVSQTPSNKVTEKGKYVELRCDPISGHTALYWYRQSLGQGPEFLIYFQGTGAADDSGLPNDRFFAVRPEGSVSTLKIQRTERGDSAVYLCASSQTGSGATQYFGPGTRLTVL.

Points on this clone: The CDR3 goes on 3 residues after the read ends, and that part is filled in from the germline J gene. This rearrangement joins TRBV11-2 to TRBJ2-3; D may be TRBD1 (5 bases). CDR1 and CDR2 from the germline V gene are SGHAT and FQNNGV. The V and J ends lost 0 bases and 5 bases respectively, with 9 bases between them. The CDR3 is made up of 14 amino acids. The CDR3 here is CASSLDRVGDTQYF. CDR3 DNA, as far as it was read: TGTGCCAGCAGCTTAGACAGGGTTGGAGATACG.

With regard to this clone: The read ends 3 residues early relative to the CDR3; the germline J gene fills the gap. The chain carries TRBV28 and TRBJ2-5; TRBD2 might be the D (6 bases). Trimming stripped 6 bases from V and 5 bases from J, with 16 bases between. The CDR3 spans 14 residues. Germline V CDR1 and CDR2: MDHEN, SYDVKM. CDR3 residues: CASRVGGMRETQYF. The sequenced CDR3 bases are TGTGCCAGCAGGGTCGGGGGTATGAGGGAGACC.

The sequenced CDR3 bases are TGCAGTGCTTCACAGAGCGGGAGCGGGACCACAGATACG. This translates into CSASQSGSGTTDT. The full CDR3 protein is CSASQSGSGTTDTQYF. The rearrangement joins TRBV20-1 to TRBJ2-3, with 8 nucleotides matching TRBD2. The read halts 3 residues ahead of the CDR3 end, with the missing end drawn from the germline J gene. Germline V gene sequence: CDR1 DFQATT, CDR2 SNEGSKA (reference sequence). The trim removed 5 bases at V and 2 bases at J, leaving 12 bases unmatched. The CDR3 spans 16 residues.

With regard to this clone: The CDR3 end lies 3 residues beyond the end of the read and is filled in from the germline J gene. The chain recombines TRBV9 with TRBJ2-3; 9 bases match TRBD1. CDR1 and CDR2 from the germline V gene are SGDLS and YYNGEE. V gave up 3 bases and J gave up 6 bases; unmatched junction bases: 8. The CDR3 covers 15 residues. The CDR3 bases that were read are TGTGCCAGCAGCGGAGGGACAGGGTTGGGGGATACG. This encodes CASSGGTGLGDT. The complete CDR3 reads CASSGGTGLGDTQYF.

As regards this clone: The sequenced fragment ends 3 residues before the CDR3 boundary, so the rest is inferred from the germline J gene. The chain has TRBV4-1 and TRBJ2-5, with TRBD1 identical over 8 bases. The CDR3 runs 16 residues. Germline trimming cut 0 bases from V and 1 base from J; bases unmatched to any gene: 4. Germline loops: CDR1 MGHRA, CDR2 YSYEKL. The sequenced part of the CDR3 DNA is TGCGCCAGCAGCCAAGATTCCGGGACAGGCCAAGAGACC. Residues: CASSQDSGTGQET. In full, the CDR3 is CASSQDSGTGQETQYF.

A word on this clone: Coverage ceases 3 residues before the CDR3 finishes, and the germline J gene fills in the end. The genes are TRBV7-6 and TRBJ2-4; 10 positions agree with TRBD1. Germline V lookup: CDR1 SGHVS, CDR2 FNYEAQ. The CDR3 is 15 amino acids. The DNA read from the CDR3 is TGTGCCAGCAGCTTACGGGACAGGGGTCAATATGGT. Protein product: CASSLRDRGQYG. The entire CDR3 sequence reads CASSLRDRGQYGQYF.

In the case of this clone: The CDR3 goes on 3 residues after the read ends, and that part is filled in from the germline J gene. This sequence joins TRBV19 and TRBJ1-2; TRBD1 agrees at 8 bases. This CDR3 has 15 amino acids. The V gene's germline CDR1 is LNHDA and CDR2 SQIVND (reference sequence). The trim removed 3 bases at V and 4 bases at J, leaving 7 bases unmatched. CDR3: CASSMAGGVRYGYTF. The sequenced part of the CDR3 DNA is TGTGCCAGTAGTATGGCAGGGGGCGTACGCTATGGC.

Comments on this clone: The CDR3 extends 3 residues past the end of the read, so its final part is completed from the germline J gene. The rearrangement joins TRBV10-3 to TRBJ1-6, with 9 positions matching TRBD1. The CDR3 totals 16 residues. CDR1 and CDR2 from the germline V gene are ENHRY and SYGVKD. After removal of 2 bases from V and 7 bases from J, the junction contained 6 bases not matched to a gene. The CDR3 sequence is CAISETGGVANSPLHF. Partial CDR3 DNA: TGTGCCATCAGTGAGACAGGGGGCGTCGCAAATTCACCC.

Notes on this clone: The missing CDR3 end, 3 residues past where the read stops, is filled in from the germline J gene. The chain employs TRBV9 and TRBJ2-7; D is perhaps TRBD2 (5 bases). The V end lost 3 bases, the J end lost 2 bases, and 9 bases lay between the germline ends. Germline CDR1 SGDLS, CDR2 YYNGEE. The CDR3 is made up of 13 amino acids. CDR3 DNA (partial): TGTGCCAGCAGCGAAGGAGCGGCCTACGAG. It yields the protein CASSEGAAYE. In full, the CDR3 reads CASSEGAAYEQYF.

Details on this clone: The sequence runs out 3 residues before the end of the CDR3; the remainder is reconstructed from the germline J gene. The V gene is TRBV18, the J gene TRBJ2-3; 7 bases are shared with TRBD1. In germline, CDR1 is KGHSH, CDR2 LQKENI. The CDR3 spans 19 residues. The covered CDR3 bases are TGTGCCAGCTCACCACCGGGCCAACCTCGCCGAGGGGGCAATCAGCCG. Amino acids: CASSPPGQPRRGGNQP. The entire CDR3 reads CASSPPGQPRRGGNQPQYF.

Turning to this clone: The CDR3 end lies 3 residues beyond the end of the read and is filled in from the germline J gene. The V gene is TRBV20-1, the J gene TRBJ2-1; no reliable D call. V lost 2 bases, J lost 2 bases, and 10 bases lay in between. CDR1 is DFQATT and CDR2 is SNEGSKA in the germline V gene (reference sequence). CDR3 length equals 14 residues. Incomplete CDR3 DNA: TGCAGTGCTAGAAGGGTTATCCCCTACAATGAG. It encodes CSARRVIPYNE. The CDR3, in full, reads CSARRVIPYNEQFF.

Of note for this clone: The read is 3 residues too short to cover the CDR3 end, so that end is filled in from the germline J gene. V usage is TRBV29-1 and J usage is TRBJ2-5; 9 nucleotides match TRBD1. Germline V gene lookup returns CDR1 SQVTM and CDR2 ANQGSEA. V lost 7 bases and J lost 3; bases outside the gene matches: 6. The CDR3 consists of 13 residues. Here the CDR3 reads CSAGTGRKETQYF. CDR3 bases read: TGCAGCGCTGGGACAGGGCGTAAAGAGACC.

The CDR3 is CASSLTGKTEAFF. CDR3 DNA (partial): TGTGCCAGCAGCCTGACAGGGAAGACTGAA. J is TRBJ1-1 and V is TRBV5-5; 7 bases agree with TRBD1. With the read ending 3 residues before the CDR3 end, the germline J gene is used to fill in that end. The CDR3 has 13 residues. Germline-derived CDR1 and CDR2 are SGHKS and YYEKEE (reference sequence). The V gene end was trimmed by 4 bases and the J gene end by 5 bases; junction bases not matched to a gene: 5.

Remarks on this clone: The CDR3 is cut off 3 residues early in the read; its end comes from the germline J gene. The rearrangement uses TRBV20-1 and TRBJ2-2; 8 bases map to TRBD2. The CDR3 runs 15 residues. Trimming cost V 1 base and J 7 bases; bases outside gene matches: 8. CDR1 DFQATT and CDR2 SNEGSKA come from the germline V gene (reference sequence). The CDR3 protein is CSARGSGGAGGELFF. Incomplete CDR3 DNA: TGCAGTGCTAGAGGCTCCGGGGGGGCTGGCGGGGAG.

As concerns this clone: The read finishes 3 residues shy of the CDR3 end, and the germline J gene is used to complete it. V usage is TRBV2 and J usage is TRBJ1-2; D is unresolved. This CDR3 is 14 amino acids long. CDR1 is SNHLY and CDR2 is FYNNEI in the germline V gene. CDR3: CASTGGSSYNDYTF. The covered CDR3 bases are TGTGCCAGCACGGGCGGGAGCTCCTACAATGAC.

Of note for this clone: Read coverage stops 3 residues before the CDR3 terminus; the germline J gene supplies the remainder. The rearrangement uses TRBV7-9 and TRBJ1-2, with TRBD1 as a possible D gene (5 bases). Germline V lookup: CDR1 SEHNR, CDR2 FQNEAQ (reference sequence). The CDR3 has 15 residues. V lost 4 bases, J lost 4 bases, and 16 bases lay in between. The CDR3 bases that were read are TGTGCCAGCAGCTCACCGGGGGGGTTGGTCTATGGC. Amino acids: CASSSPGGLVYG. The full CDR3 sequence reads CASSSPGGLVYGYTF.

Remarks on this clone: The read comes to an end 3 residues before the CDR3 does, leaving the germline J gene to fill in the end. The chain links TRBV6-1 to TRBJ2-7; 12 nucleotides agree with TRBD2. Looked up from germline, CDR1 is MNHNS and CDR2 is SASEGT. CDR3 size: 15 residues. V lost 3 bases and J lost 2; bases outside the gene matches: 2. The covered CDR3 bases are TGTGCCAGCAGTGACGGACTAGCGGGGACCTACGAG. Its protein is CASSDGLAGTYE. The whole CDR3 sequence is CASSDGLAGTYEQYF.

Comments on this clone: The read is 3 residues too short to cover the CDR3 end, so that end is filled in from the germline J gene. This chain joins TRBV2 and TRBJ2-3, with TRBD1 matching over 10 bases. CDR1 and CDR2 (germline): SNHLY, FYNNEI. The CDR3 consists of 13 residues. This chain's CDR3 is CASSVGQGETQYF. The sequenced CDR3 bases are TGTGCCAGCAGTGTTGGACAGGGGGAGACG.

Concerning this clone itself: The read stops 3 residues short of the end of the CDR3; the missing end is completed from the germline J gene. The rearrangement joins TRBV11-3 to TRBJ2-2; possibly TRBD2 for D (5 bases). Germline loops: CDR1 SGHNT, CDR2 YENEEA. The CDR3 loop spans 15 amino acids. V was pared by 1 base and J by 1 base, with 7 bases between. The CDR3 is CASSLAGMNTGELFF. The CDR3 DNA, read in part, is TGTGCCAGCAGCTTAGCGGGGATGAACACCGGGGAG.

A note on this clone: Read data end 3 residues before the CDR3 end; the end is taken from the germline J gene. V is TRBV20-1 and J is TRBJ2-1; 10 bases match TRBD2. The CDR3 sequence is 15 residues long. V was clipped by 0 bases and J by 4 bases; unmatched bases: 3. Germline V gene data show CDR1 as DFQATT and CDR2 as SNEGSKA (reference sequence). The CDR3 reads CSARERTSGYNEQFF. Partial CDR3 DNA: TGCAGTGCTAGAGAAAGGACTAGCGGTTACAATGAG.

A word on this clone: The read ends 3 residues shy of where the CDR3 ends; the end is completed using the germline J gene. The rearrangement uses TRBV7-7 and TRBJ2-2; D possibly corresponds to TRBD1 (6 bases). Germline V gene sequence: CDR1 SSHAT, CDR2 FNYEAQ (reference sequence). There are 14 residues in the CDR3. The CDR3 region is CASSLAGDNEKLFF. The CDR3 DNA, read in part, is TGTGCCAGCAGCTTAGCAGGGGACAATGAAAAG.

About this clone itself: The CDR3 end falls 3 residues outside the read, so it is completed with the germline J gene. The rearrangement uses TRBV30 and TRBJ2-3; D gene uncertain. Germline V gene sequence: CDR1 GTSNPN, CDR2 SVGIG (reference sequence). This CDR3 is built from 14 residues. Partial CDR3 DNA: TGTGCCTGGAGTGTACATTATAGCAATCAGCCG. Residues: CAWSVHYSNQP. The CDR3 in its entirety is CAWSVHYSNQPQYF.